This T cell receptor (beta chain) came from a study of cytomegalovirus exposure and HLA in healthy donors. With respect to this clone: Its antigen is not known.

The PCR used 60 Vbeta and 13 Jbeta primers. Profiled with immunoSEQ multiplex PCR; TCRdb holds only in-frame clones, not every one. The table lists about 87,000 clones, over 65% of them singletons. CDR1 is LNHDA, CDR2 SQIVND, per germline (reference sequence). This CDR3 spans 15 amino acids. Trimming took 5 bases from V and 0 from J, leaving 10 bases between them. Notes on the study in general: An analysis was carried out later, and it reportedly showed fewer N-insertions in an Asian-associated ancestry cluster than the approximately 700-donor mean. CMV antigen specificity of three CMV-associated chains was confirmed in vitro. A later analysis linked a missense variant in DCLRE1C to the trimming of TCR beta V and J genes. It was reportedly the case that the classifier diagnosed cytomegalovirus status with high specificity and sensitivity.

The receptor comes from a man aged 25-45 years in good health and CMV-seropositive. The rearrangement uses TRBV19 and TRBJ2-2; D perhaps matches TRBD1 (6 bases). Sample: PBMCs. This CDR3 reads CASSSGTSNTGELFF. Written as DNA, the CDR3 is TGTGCCAGTAGTTCCGGGACATCGAACACCGGGGAGCTGTTTTTT.